One and the same sample provided the 20 T cell receptor beta chains below, sequenced in a study of T cell responses to AZD1222 COVID-19 vaccine. Assay used: immunoSEQ multiplex PCR; TCRdb lists only in-frame clones, some missing. The sample carries about 97,000 clones, about 88% recorded once. Specimen: peripheral blood, collected on day 0 of AZD1222 vaccination. The receptor source for this set is an adult in good health.

The chain couples TRBV5-1 to TRBJ2-1, with D possibly matching TRBD2 (6 bases). The CDR3 sequence is 17 residues long. Germline V gives CDR1 SGHRS, CDR2 YFSETQ. With 5 bases removed from V and 2 bases from J, the gap between germline ends came to 20 bases. The CDR3 here is CASRSTTGTGTYNEQFF. The CDR3 nucleotides read TGCGCCAGCAGGTCCACCACCGGGACTGGGACCTACAATGAGCAGTTCTTC.

The genes are TRBV27 and TRBJ1-5, with D possibly matching TRBD1 (6 bases). V was cut by 5 bases and J by 7 bases, with 15 bases left in between. CDR3 length: 14 residues. Germline CDR1 and CDR2: MNHEY and SMNVEV (reference sequence). CDR3 in amino acids: CASSPNREYQPQHF. CDR3 sequence (DNA): TGTGCCAGCAGTCCTAACAGGGAATACCAGCCCCAGCATTTT.

V gene TRBV3-1 (or the pseudogene TRBV3-2) combines with J gene TRBJ1-1; D unclear. The ends were cut back, 2 bases at V and 1 base at J, with 11 bases in the middle. Per the germline V gene, CDR1 is LGHDT and CDR2 is YNNKEL (reference sequence). The CDR3 has 15 amino acids. In DNA, the CDR3 is TGTGCCAGCAGCCAAATTTCGACCGGGAACACTGAAGCTTTCTTT. It specifies CASSQISTGNTEAFF.

This rearrangement joins TRBV4-3 to TRBJ2-7; 7 bases are a match to TRBD2. V shed 3 bases and J 6 bases; nucleotides not matched to a gene: 5. CDR3 length equals 13 residues. CDR1 LGHNA and CDR2 YSLEER come from the germline V gene. This CDR3 is CASSHSGEGEQYF. CDR3 nucleotide sequence: TGCGCCAGCAGCCATTCCGGGGAGGGCGAGCAGTACTTC.

This chain connects TRBV7-9 to TRBJ2-1; 9 nucleotides match TRBD2. Germline trimming cut 1 base from V and 3 bases from J; bases unmatched to any gene: 1. Per the germline V gene, CDR1 is SEHNR and CDR2 is FQNEAQ (reference sequence). The CDR3 contains 15 residues. In DNA form, the CDR3 reads TGTGCCAGCAGCTTAGGACTAGCGGTCTACAATGAGCAGTTCTTC. The encoded protein is CASSLGLAVYNEQFF. The full variable domain, rest sourced from reference TRBV7-9 and TRBJ2-1, is DTGVSQNPRHKITKRGQNVTFRCDPISEHNRLYWYRQTLGQGPEFLTYFQNEAQLEKSRLLSDRFSAERPKGSFSTLEIQRTEQGDSAMYLCASSLGLAVYNEQFFGPGTRLTVL.

The chain uses TRBV7-3 and TRBJ2-3; 10 bases line up with TRBD2. This CDR3 has 17 amino acids. CDR1 is SGHTA and CDR2 is FQGTGA in the germline V gene. V trimming: 2 bases; J trimming: 6 bases; junction bases outside the gene matches: 11. DNA for the CDR3: TGTGCCAGCAGCTTAGGGCGGACTAGCGGCTCGTCGGATACGCAGTATTTT. It is translated as CASSLGRTSGSSDTQYF.

The J gene is TRBJ1-1, the V gene TRBV5-4; 10 positions agree with TRBD1. Trimming at V came to 4 bases and at J to 1 base, leaving 7 bases not matched to a gene. The CDR3 consists of 16 residues. Germline values: CDR1 SGHNT, CDR2 YYREEE (reference sequence). Here the CDR3 DNA reads TGTGCCAGCAGCCCGACAGGGGGCGCGAGGAACACTGAAGCTTTCTTT. Translated: CASSPTGGARNTEAFF.

The chain uses TRBV7-2 and TRBJ2-1, with TRBD2 identical over 9 bases. V dropped 0 bases and J dropped 2; count of bases not matched to a gene: 2. This CDR3 comprises 16 residues. The V gene's germline CDR1 is SGHTA and CDR2 FQGNSA. CDR3 sequence: CASSLARGGTYNEQFF. The CDR3 bases are TGTGCCAGCAGCTTAGCGCGGGGGGGTACCTACAATGAGCAGTTCTTC.

This clone was seen once. J is TRBJ1-1 and V is TRBV11-2; a weak D match, TRBD1 (6 bases). Looked up from germline, CDR1 is SGHAT and CDR2 is FQNNGV. This CDR3 is 15 amino acids long. V shed 4 bases and J shed 4 bases, with 16 bases lying between them. CDR3 amino acids: CASSSRLGGVTEAFF. The CDR3 nucleotides read TGTGCCAGCAGCTCCCGCCTAGGGGGGGTCACTGAAGCTTTCTTT.

The CDR3 spells CASTVQGRHTQYF. In DNA form, the CDR3 reads TGTGCCAGTACGGTACAGGGAAGGCATACGCAGTATTTT. The chain links TRBV19 to TRBJ2-3; D might be TRBD1 (6 bases). Trimming pared 7 bases from V and 7 bases from J, leaving 15 bases between. Germline CDR1 and CDR2: LNHDA and SQIVND (reference sequence). The CDR3 totals 13 residues.

The V and J genes are TRBV4-2 and TRBJ1-3, with D possibly TRBD1 on 5 matching bases. CDR1 is LGHNA, CDR2 YNFKEQ, per germline. V shed 1 base and J shed 4 bases, with 20 bases lying between them. The CDR3 is 18 amino acids. The CDR3 nucleotides read TGTGCCAGCAGCCAAGCTATAGATTGGGGCGGCATCGGAAACACCATATATTTT. Protein product: CASSQAIDWGGIGNTIYF.

V gene TRBV29-1 combines with J gene TRBJ2-7; no definite D call. Deletions cut 6 bases from V and 1 base from J, with 7 bases between. There are 11 residues in the CDR3. Looked up from germline, CDR1 is SQVTM and CDR2 is ANQGSEA. DNA for the CDR3: TGCAGCGTGGCATCTTCCTACGAGCAGTACTTC. It translates to CSVASSYEQYF.

This clone was recorded once. This chain joins TRBV5-6 and TRBJ2-2, with TRBD1 as a possible D gene (5 bases). The CDR3 loop spans 16 amino acids. Trimming removed 2 bases at V and 6 bases at J, with 17 bases between. Per germline, CDR1 SGHDT and CDR2 YYEEEE. The CDR3, as DNA: TGTGCCAGCAGCTTTAAGCCTAAGGGGTTGGCCGGGGAGCTGTTTTTT. This sequence encodes CASSFKPKGLAGELFF.

The V call is TRBV14, the J call TRBJ1-6, with TRBD1 matching 7 bases. The CDR3 is 17 amino acids. From germline, CDR1 is SGHDN and CDR2 FVKESK. With V trimmed by 1 base and J by 7 bases, 10 bases remained unmatched. The CDR3 DNA reads as TGTGCCAGCAGCCAAGCCGGACAGGCCTATAAGAATTCACCCCTCCACTTT. Its protein product is CASSQAGQAYKNSPLHF. Using reference TRBV14 and TRBJ1-6 for the parts outside the CDR3, the full variable domain is EAGVTQFPSHSVIEKGQTVTLRCDPISGHDNLYWYRRVMGKEIKFLLHFVKESKQDESGMPNNRFLAERTGGTYSTLKVQPAELEDSGVYFCASSQAGQAYKNSPLHFGNGTRLTVT.

The chain carries TRBV12-3 or TRBV12-4 and TRBJ2-5; D might be TRBD2 (6 bases). The CDR3 spans 12 residues. Trimming shortened V by 6 bases and J by 9 bases, and 14 bases separated the two germline ends. For the CDR3, the DNA is TGTGCCAGCAGCTTTCATTCGGGGGCCCAGTACTTC. Translating gives CASSFHSGAQYF.

The chain links TRBV11-3 to TRBJ2-2, with D unclear. This CDR3 is built from 14 residues. CDR1 is SGHNT and CDR2 is YENEEA in the germline V gene. Deletions cut 4 bases from V and 7 bases from J, with 13 bases between. As DNA, the CDR3 is TGTGCCAGCAGCTCACCGGGCCGACTCGGGGAGCTGTTTTTT. Its protein is CASSSPGRLGELFF.

The chain carries TRBV18 and TRBJ1-4, with a tentative D call TRBD1 (5 bases). Germline loops: CDR1 KGHSH, CDR2 LQKENI. Deletions cut 3 bases from V and 4 bases from J, with 12 bases between. The CDR3 loop spans 15 amino acids. CDR3 protein: CASSPRGGLNEKLFF. The CDR3 nucleotides read TGTGCCAGCTCACCCCGCGGGGGACTTAATGAAAAACTGTTTTTT.

This rearrangement joins TRBV5-4 to TRBJ2-2; D is undetermined. The V end lost 0 bases, the J end lost 0 bases, and 9 bases lay between the germline ends. The CDR3 length is 16 residues. The germline gives CDR1 SGHNT, CDR2 YYREEE (reference sequence). CDR3 sequence (DNA): TGTGCCAGCAGCTTGGCTCGGTCAACGAACACCGGGGAGCTGTTTTTT. This sequence encodes CASSLARSTNTGELFF. Combining the CDR3 with reference TRBV5-4 and TRBJ2-2 gives the whole variable domain ETGVTQSPTHLIKTRGQQVTLRCSSQSGHNTVSWYQQALGQGPQFIFQYYREEENGRGNFPPRFSGLQFPNYSSELNVNALELDDSALYLCASSLARSTNTGELFFGEGSRLTVL.

The chain uses TRBV5-1 and TRBJ2-3, with no clear D. Germline lookup yields CDR1 SGHRS and CDR2 YFSETQ. CDR3 length: 15 residues. Deletions cut 2 bases from V and 0 bases from J, with 10 bases between. CDR3 protein: CASSFRPTSTDTQYF. The CDR3 region has the DNA TGCGCCAGCAGCTTTCGGCCGACTAGCACAGATACGCAGTATTTT.

This clone is a singleton in its sample. This sequence joins TRBV4-3 and TRBJ2-3; D is possibly TRBD1 (5 bases). This CDR3 comprises 16 residues. Trimming took off 3 bases at V and 0 bases at J, with 13 bases between the two ends. Germline V gene lookup returns CDR1 LGHNA and CDR2 YSLEER. The CDR3 loop reads CASSQWGSASTDTQYF. The CDR3 DNA reads as TGCGCCAGCAGCCAGTGGGGCAGTGCTAGCACAGATACGCAGTATTTT.